This entry concerns a single TCR beta chain. The germline gene is not matched at one end of the junction; a read error may be the cause. This CDR3 comprises 16 residues. CDR1 is DFQATT and CDR2 is SNEGSKA in the germline V gene (reference sequence). These data belong to a study of metastatic and nonmetastatic thyroid tumors. With MiXCR, TCRdb called clones anew from the PCR reads. The sample lists over 3,500 clones, 30% to 45% occurring once. No patient received treatment before thyroid surgery. This clonotype originated in a male donor with papillary thyroid cancer or a benign thyroid nodule (not recorded which). Some clones in this sample may be carry-over from other donors' samples. The sample was adjacent normal tissue. This chain links TRBV20-1 with TRBJ1-1; no firm D call. CDR3 sequence reads: CSAILLDEAVNTEAFF. The CDR3 region has the DNA TGCAGTGCTATTTTATTGGATGAGGCCGTGAACACAGAAGCATTCTTT.